This TCR beta chain was profiled in a study of T cell responses to AZD1222 COVID-19 vaccine. Whole-study results and caveats: Females made up more of the donors, who were largely white British, and clonal diversity may have come out too low. The number of AZD1222 recipients seropositive at baseline was only 6 or 7.

The repertoire was sequenced with immunoSEQ multiplex PCR; TCRdb's copy has only in-frame clones and lacks some. The profile shows some 150,000 clones, under 95% of them singletons. Of note for this clone: The antigen remains undetermined.

CDR1 is SGHNT and CDR2 is YENEEA in the germline V gene. Trimming removed 5 bases at V and 2 bases at J, with 15 bases between. The CDR3 sequence is 15 residues long. This TCR was sampled from an adult in good health. The gene calls are TRBV11-3 and TRBJ1-1; possible D gene TRBD1, 5 bases. The starting material was peripheral blood, obtained on day 0 of MenACWY control vaccination. This CDR3 is CASSPGRPLNTEAFF. DNA of the CDR3: TGTGCCAGCAGCCCGGGGCGGCCTTTAAACACTGAAGCTTTCTTT.